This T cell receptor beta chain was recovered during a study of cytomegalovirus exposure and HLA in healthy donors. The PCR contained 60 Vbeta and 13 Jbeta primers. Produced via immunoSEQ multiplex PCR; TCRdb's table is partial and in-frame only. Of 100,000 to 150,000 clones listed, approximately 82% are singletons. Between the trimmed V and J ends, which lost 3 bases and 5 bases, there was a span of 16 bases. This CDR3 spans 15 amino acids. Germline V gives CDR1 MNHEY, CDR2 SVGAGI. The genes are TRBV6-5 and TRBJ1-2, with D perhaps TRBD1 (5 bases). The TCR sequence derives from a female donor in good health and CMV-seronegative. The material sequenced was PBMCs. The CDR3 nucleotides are TGTGCCAGCAGTTATCGTTCGCACAGGCGATATGGCTACACCTTC. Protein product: CASSYRSHRRYGYTF.